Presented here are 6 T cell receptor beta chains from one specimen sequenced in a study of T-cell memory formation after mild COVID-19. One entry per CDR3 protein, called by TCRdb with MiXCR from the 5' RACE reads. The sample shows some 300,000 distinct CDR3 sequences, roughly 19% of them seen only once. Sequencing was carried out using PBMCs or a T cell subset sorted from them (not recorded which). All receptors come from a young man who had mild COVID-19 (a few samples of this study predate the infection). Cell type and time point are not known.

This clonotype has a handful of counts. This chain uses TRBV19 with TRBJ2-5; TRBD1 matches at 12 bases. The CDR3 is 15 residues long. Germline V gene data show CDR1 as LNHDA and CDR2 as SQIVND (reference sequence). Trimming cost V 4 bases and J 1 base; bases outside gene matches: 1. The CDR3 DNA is TGTGCCAGTAGTACGGGACAGGGGGCCCAAGAGACCCAGTACTTC. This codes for CASSTGQGAQETQYF.

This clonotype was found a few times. CDR3 region: CSARTENTEAFF. The CDR3 DNA is TGCAGTGCTCGGACAGAGAACACTGAAGCTTTCTTT. This sequence joins TRBV20-1 and TRBJ1-1; a possible D gene is TRBD1 (6 bases). CDR1 is DFQATT, CDR2 SNEGSKA, per germline (reference sequence). Trimming pared 5 bases from V and 1 base from J, leaving 8 bases between. This CDR3 spans 12 amino acids.

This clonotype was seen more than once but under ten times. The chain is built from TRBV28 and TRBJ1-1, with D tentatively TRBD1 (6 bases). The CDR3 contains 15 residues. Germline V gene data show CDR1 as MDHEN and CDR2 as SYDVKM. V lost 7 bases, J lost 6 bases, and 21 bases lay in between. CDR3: CASIPPGARGPEAFF. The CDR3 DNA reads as TGTGCCAGCATCCCTCCAGGGGCCCGGGGTCCTGAAGCTTTCTTT. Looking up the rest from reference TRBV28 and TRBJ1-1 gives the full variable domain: DVKVTQSSRYLVKRTGEKVFLECVQDMDHENMFWYRQDPGLGLRLIYFSYDVKMKEKGDIPEGYSVSREKKERFSLILESASTNQTSMYLCASIPPGARGPEAFFGQGTRLTVV.

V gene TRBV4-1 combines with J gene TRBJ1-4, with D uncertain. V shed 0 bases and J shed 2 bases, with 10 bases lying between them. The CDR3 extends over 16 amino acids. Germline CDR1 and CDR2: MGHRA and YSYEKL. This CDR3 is CASSQDQRGTNEKLFF. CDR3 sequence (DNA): TGCGCCAGCAGCCAAGATCAAAGAGGGACTAATGAAAAACTGTTTTTT.

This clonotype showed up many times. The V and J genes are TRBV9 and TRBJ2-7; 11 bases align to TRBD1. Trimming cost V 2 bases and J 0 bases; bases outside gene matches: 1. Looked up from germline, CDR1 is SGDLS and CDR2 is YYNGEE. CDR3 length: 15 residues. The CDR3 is CASSVGTGGSYEQYF. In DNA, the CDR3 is TGTGCCAGCAGCGTCGGGACAGGGGGCTCCTACGAGCAGTACTTC.

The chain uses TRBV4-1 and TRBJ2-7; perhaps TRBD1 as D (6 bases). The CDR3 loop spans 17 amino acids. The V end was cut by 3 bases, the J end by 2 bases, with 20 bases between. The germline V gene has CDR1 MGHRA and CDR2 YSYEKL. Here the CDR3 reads CASSHQGPPGAAYEQYF. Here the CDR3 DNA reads TGCGCCAGCAGCCATCAGGGGCCGCCAGGGGCGGCCTACGAGCAGTACTTC.